The 3 T cell receptor beta chains given below trace back to one sample, sequenced in a study of T-cell memory formation after mild COVID-19. From the 5' RACE reads, TCRdb called clonotypes with MiXCR, one entry per CDR3 protein. The sample records approximately 490,000 distinct CDR3 sequences, around 21% being singletons. Source material: PBMCs or a T cell subset sorted from them (not recorded which). All receptors come from an adult woman who had mild COVID-19 (a few samples of this study predate the infection). Cell type and time point are not known.

This clonotype was detected many times. CDR3 residues: CAISDPGSYSPLHF. The CDR3 DNA reads TGTGCCATCAGTGACCCGGGGAGTTACTCACCCCTCCACTTT. The chain is built from TRBV10-3 and TRBJ1-6; unclear D gene. CDR3 length: 14 amino acids. The V end lost 3 bases, the J end lost 10 bases, and 13 bases lay between the germline ends. Germline V gene data show CDR1 as ENHRY and CDR2 as SYGVKD.

The rearrangement uses TRBV6-5 and TRBJ2-7, with 8 bases identical to TRBD2. The V gene end was trimmed by 0 bases and the J gene end by 3 bases; junction bases not matched to a gene: 1. Germline CDR1 MNHEY, CDR2 SVGAGI. The length of the CDR3 is 14 residues. The CDR3 reads CASSYSAGGYEQYF. The CDR3 DNA is TGTGCCAGCAGTTACTCTGCGGGGGGCTACGAGCAGTACTTC.

In this sample, this clonotype turned up a few times. V is TRBV29-1 and J is TRBJ1-3; unclear D gene. V was shortened by 7 bases and J by 4 bases, with 11 bases between the two germline ends. The germline V gene has CDR1 SQVTM and CDR2 ANQGSEA. This CDR3 region has 12 residues. The CDR3 protein is CSASPSGNTIYF. The CDR3 coding sequence is TGCAGCGCTTCCCCGTCGGGAAACACCATATATTTT.